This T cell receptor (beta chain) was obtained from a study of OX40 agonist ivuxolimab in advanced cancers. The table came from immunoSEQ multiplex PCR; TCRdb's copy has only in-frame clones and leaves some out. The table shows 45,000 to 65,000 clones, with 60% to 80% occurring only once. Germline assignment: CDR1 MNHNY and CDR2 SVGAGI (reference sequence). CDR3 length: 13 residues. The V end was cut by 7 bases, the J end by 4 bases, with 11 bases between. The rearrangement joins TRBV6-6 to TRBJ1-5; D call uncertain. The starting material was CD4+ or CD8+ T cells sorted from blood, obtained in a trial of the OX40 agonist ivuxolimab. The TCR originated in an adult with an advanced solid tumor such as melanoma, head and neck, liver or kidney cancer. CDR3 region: CASMSIHNQPQHF. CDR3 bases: TGTGCCAGCATGTCAATCCATAATCAGCCCCAGCATTTT.